Listed below are T cell receptor beta chains from one sample, sequenced in a study of PD-1 blockade in classical Hodgkin lymphoma. The table came from immunoSEQ multiplex PCR; TCRdb's copy has only in-frame clones and leaves some out. This sample has tens of thousands of clones, with over 60% found just once. The source material was peripheral blood mononuclear cells (PBMCs), sampled before the second cycle of nivolumab. These receptors were taken from a human donor with classical Hodgkin lymphoma. CDR3s include the opening cysteine and the closing phenylalanine or tryptophan. Each record gives: CDR3 DNA, CDR3 protein, V gene, D gene, clone size, J gene. D genes are given only for firm matches. The size field is filled for only some rows; it gives once, few, many or a size class.

DNA: TGTGCCAGCAGCGAACCACGATTGGGCAGCTCCTACGAGCAGTACTTC
CDR3: CASSEPRLGSSYEQYF
V: TRBV7-8
D: .
size: .
J: TRBJ2-7

DNA: TGTGCCAGCAGTTTAAACCAGGGAGGGCCTGAAGCTTTCTTT
CDR3: CASSLNQGGPEAFF
V: TRBV28
D: .
size: .
J: TRBJ1-1

DNA: TGTGCCAGCAGTGAACGAGTAGCGGGGATCAGGGGCCTTGAGCAGTTCTTC
CDR3: CASSERVAGIRGLEQFF
V: TRBV2
D: TRBD2
size: .
J: TRBJ2-1

DNA: TGTGCCAGCAGTTACTTGACAGGAGGGGGTAATTCACCCCTCCACTTT
CDR3: CASSYLTGGGNSPLHF
V: TRBV6-5
D: .
size: once
J: TRBJ1-6

DNA: TGTGCCAGCAGCGCCCGACCGGGACTAGCGCCAGATACGCAGTATTTT
CDR3: CASSARPGLAPDTQYF
V: TRBV9
D: TRBD2
size: .
J: TRBJ2-3

DNA: TGTGCCAGCACCCTCTCTATGGGAGACTCCTACAATGAGCAGTTCTTC
CDR3: CASTLSMGDSYNEQFF
V: TRBV7-9
D: .
size: .
J: TRBJ2-1

DNA: TGTGCCAGCAGCTTGGGAACAGGGACCAACTACAATGAGCAGTTCTTC
CDR3: CASSLGTGTNYNEQFF
V: TRBV5-6
D: .
size: .
J: TRBJ2-1

DNA: TGTGCCAGCAGCGTAGGGGCAGGGCGGAACTATGGCTACACCTTC
CDR3: CASSVGAGRNYGYTF
V: TRBV9
D: .
size: .
J: TRBJ1-2

DNA: TGTGCCAGCAGCTCCCCTCGGTTGGAAGAGACCCAGTACTTC
CDR3: CASSSPRLEETQYF
V: TRBV7-2
D: .
size: .
J: TRBJ2-5

DNA: TGCAGCGTTGCATGGGGGGGATCCTACAATGAGCAGTTCTTC
CDR3: CSVAWGGSYNEQFF
V: TRBV29-1
D: TRBD2
size: .
J: TRBJ2-1

DNA: TGTGCCCAGGGGTTCCTGAACACTGAAGCTTTCTTT
CDR3: CAQGFLNTEAFF
V: TRBV2
D: .
size: few
J: TRBJ1-1

DNA: TGTGCCAGCAGCTTCGGGGAGAACTATGGCTACACCTTC
CDR3: CASSFGENYGYTF
V: TRBV7-9
D: .
size: .
J: TRBJ1-2

DNA: TGTGCCAGCAGTCGGGACAGCCTAAACACCATATATTTT
CDR3: CASSRDSLNTIYF
V: TRBV6-5
D: TRBD1
size: .
J: TRBJ1-3

DNA: TGTGCCAGCAGCTTGGTTACAATTGGCGGAGGCTACACCTTC
CDR3: CASSLVTIGGGYTF
V: TRBV5-5
D: .
size: .
J: TRBJ1-2

DNA: TGTGCCATCAGTGAGGGCGTCGGCTACCGGGGGTACACTGAAGCTTTCTTT
CDR3: CAISEGVGYRGYTEAFF
V: TRBV10-3
D: .
size: .
J: TRBJ1-1

DNA: TGTGCCAGCACCTCCGACAGCGAGCAGTACTTC
CDR3: CASTSDSEQYF
V: TRBV28
D: .
size: .
J: TRBJ2-7

DNA: TGCGCCAGCCGCCGGGAGTTAGCTAACTATGGCTACACCTTC
CDR3: CASRRELANYGYTF
V: TRBV5-1
D: .
size: .
J: TRBJ1-2